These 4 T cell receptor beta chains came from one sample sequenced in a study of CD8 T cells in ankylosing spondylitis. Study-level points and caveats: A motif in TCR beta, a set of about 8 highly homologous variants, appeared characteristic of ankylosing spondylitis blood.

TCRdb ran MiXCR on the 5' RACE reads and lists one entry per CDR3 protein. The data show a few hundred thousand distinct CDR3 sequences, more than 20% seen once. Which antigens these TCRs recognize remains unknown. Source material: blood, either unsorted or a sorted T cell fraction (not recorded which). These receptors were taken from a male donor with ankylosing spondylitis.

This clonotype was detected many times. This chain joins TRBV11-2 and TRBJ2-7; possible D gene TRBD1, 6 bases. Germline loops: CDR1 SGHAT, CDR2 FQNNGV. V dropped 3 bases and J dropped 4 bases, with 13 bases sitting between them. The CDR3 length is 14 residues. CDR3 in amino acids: CASSFDRPLYEQYF. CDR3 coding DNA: TGTGCCAGCAGCTTTGACAGGCCCCTGTACGAGCAGTACTTC.

The CDR3: CASRPGQGSPEAFF. CDR3 in DNA: TGTGCCAGCCGTCCGGGACAGGGGAGCCCTGAAGCTTTCTTT. The rearrangement joins TRBV18 to TRBJ1-1; 10 nucleotides line up with TRBD1. CDR3 size: 14 residues. V shed 8 bases, J shed 6 bases, and the junction held 9 bases outside the gene matches. CDR1 and CDR2 from the germline V gene are KGHSH and LQKENI.

CDR3 DNA: TGTGCCAGCAGCTTAGTGGCAAGTGGGGAGCTGTTTTTT. Translated, it gives CASSLVASGELFF. J is TRBJ2-2 and V is TRBV7-8, with no clear D. The V gene's germline CDR1 is SGHVS and CDR2 FQNEAQ. The CDR3 consists of 13 residues. V lost 1 base to trimming and J lost 8 bases, with 8 bases between them.

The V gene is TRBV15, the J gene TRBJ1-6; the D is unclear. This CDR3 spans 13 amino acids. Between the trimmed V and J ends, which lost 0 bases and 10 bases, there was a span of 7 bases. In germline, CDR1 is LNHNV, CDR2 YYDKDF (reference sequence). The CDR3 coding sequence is TGTGCCACCAGCAGAGATTTTGTATCACCCCTCCACTTT. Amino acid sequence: CATSRDFVSPLHF.